This T cell receptor beta chain was profiled in a study of blood T cells in healthy people across ages. CDR3 size: 18 residues. After removal of 5 bases from V and 0 bases from J, the junction contained 8 bases not matched to a gene. CDR1 is MNHNS, CDR2 SASEGT, per germline. Next came a second PCR, run for about 6 to 11 cycles, which used a sample-barcoded 5' primer along with a J-beta primer mix. TCRdb passed the 5' RACE reads through MiXCR, listing each CDR3 protein once. Here the sample spans approximately 1,700,000 distinct CDR3 sequences, about two fifths being singletons. Isolated per sample were at least 6 million PBMCs. This clonotype was counted between two and nine times. Its antigen is not identified. Whole-study findings and limits: Higher diversity and more naive CD4+ cells were features of long-lived donors, compared to aged donors.

The sequencing sample was made of blood. The receptor was isolated from a human donor in good health. The rearrangement links TRBV6-1 to TRBJ2-6, with 9 bases matching TRBD1. CDR3 residues: CASSLRDRASSGANVLTF. The CDR3 region has the DNA TGTGCCAGCAGTCTCCGGGACAGGGCAAGCTCTGGGGCCAACGTCCTGACTTTC.